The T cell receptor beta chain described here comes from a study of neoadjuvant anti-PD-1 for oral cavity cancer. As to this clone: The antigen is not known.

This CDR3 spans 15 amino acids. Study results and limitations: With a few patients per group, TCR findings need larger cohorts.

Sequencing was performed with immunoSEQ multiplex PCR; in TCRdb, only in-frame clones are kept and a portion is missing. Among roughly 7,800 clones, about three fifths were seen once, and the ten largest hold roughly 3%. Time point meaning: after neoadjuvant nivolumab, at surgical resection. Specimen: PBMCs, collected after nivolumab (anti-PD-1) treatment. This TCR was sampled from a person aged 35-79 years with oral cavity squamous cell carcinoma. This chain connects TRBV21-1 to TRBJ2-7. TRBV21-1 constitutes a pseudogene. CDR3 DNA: TGTGCCAGCAGAAGAATAGATTGGCCCTCCTACGAGCAGTACTTC. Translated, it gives CASRRIDWPSYEQYF.